A single sample gave rise to the 21 T cell receptor beta chains below, sequenced in a study of OX40 agonist ivuxolimab in advanced cancers. Repertoires were generated with immunoSEQ multiplex PCR, while TCRdb's copy carries only in-frame clones and drops some. The sample has under 55,000 clones; over 80% are singletons. Sequencing used CD4+ or CD8+ T cells sorted from blood, obtained in a trial of the OX40 agonist ivuxolimab. These receptors were taken from an adult with an advanced solid tumor such as melanoma, head and neck, liver or kidney cancer.

The genes are TRBV19 and TRBJ2-3, with D possibly being TRBD1 (6 bases). Trimming pared 5 bases from V and 0 bases from J, leaving 15 bases between. The germline gives CDR1 LNHDA, CDR2 SQIVND (reference sequence). The length of the CDR3 is 16 residues. The CDR3 loop reads CASSPLLGHSTDTQYF. The CDR3 nucleotides are TGTGCCAGTAGTCCATTACTGGGACACAGCACAGATACGCAGTATTTT.

The chain employs TRBV6-4 and TRBJ2-2, with 9 nucleotides matching TRBD1. The trim removed 5 bases at V and 5 bases at J, leaving 9 bases unmatched. The CDR3 sequence is 16 residues long. The germline CDR1 and CDR2 sequences are MRHNA and SNTAGT. CDR3: CASSPGTGTITGELFF. CDR3 sequence (DNA): TGTGCCAGCAGTCCCGGGACAGGGACAATAACCGGGGAGCTGTTTTTT.

J is TRBJ2-3 and V is TRBV10-3, with a weak D call TRBD2 (6 bases). From germline, CDR1 is ENHRY and CDR2 SYGVKD. The CDR3 has 15 amino acids. The germline V and J ends were trimmed by 6 bases and 0 bases, with 13 bases remaining between them. In DNA form, the CDR3 reads TGTGCCATCAGCGAAAGCGGGTCTAGCACAGATACGCAGTATTTT. It yields the protein CAISESGSSTDTQYF.

The genes are TRBV4-3 and TRBJ2-7; unclear D gene. From germline, CDR1 is LGHNA and CDR2 YSLEER. V was shortened by 1 base and J by 2 bases, with 18 bases between the two germline ends. The CDR3 is made up of 17 amino acids. The CDR3 DNA is TGCGCCAGCAGCCAAGGCCATTACGAGGCCAGGACCTACGAGCAGTACTTC. This sequence encodes CASSQGHYEARTYEQYF.

This clone was counted a few times. The V and J genes are TRBV2 and TRBJ1-1; D remains unclear. Germline CDR1 reads SNHLY; CDR2 reads FYNNEI. This CDR3 has 10 amino acids. Trimming cost V 6 bases and J 7 bases, with 6 bases left between them. CDR3 region: CASRPDEAFF. In nucleotides, the CDR3 is TGTGCCAGCAGACCGGATGAAGCTTTCTTT.

J is TRBJ2-3 and V is TRBV4-3; D is possibly TRBD2 (6 bases). The CDR3 runs 18 residues. Germline V lookup: CDR1 LGHNA, CDR2 YSLEER. With 0 bases removed from V and 2 bases from J, the gap between germline ends came to 18 bases. CDR3 amino acids: CASSQEVWDSNPTDTQYF. Here the CDR3 DNA reads TGCGCCAGCAGCCAAGAAGTCTGGGACTCAAATCCCACAGATACGCAGTATTTT.

The chain is built from TRBV18 and TRBJ1-1; D is uncertain. This CDR3 is built from 17 residues. Per the germline V gene, CDR1 is KGHSH and CDR2 is LQKENI. V was pared by 2 bases and J by 0 bases, with 16 bases between. CDR3 in amino acids: CASSPLEQRRMNTEAFF. Written as DNA, the CDR3 is TGTGCCAGCTCACCATTGGAGCAGCGCAGAATGAACACTGAAGCTTTCTTT. Filled out from reference TRBV18 and TRBJ1-1, the complete variable domain reads NAGVMQNPRHLVRRRGQEARLRCSPMKGHSHVYWYRQLPEEGLKFMVYLQKENIIDESGMPKERFSAEFPKEGPSILRIQQVVRGDSAAYFCASSPLEQRRMNTEAFFGQGTRLTVV.

The chain couples TRBV10-3 to TRBJ2-2; 8 nucleotides agree with TRBD1. The CDR3 has 17 residues. The trim removed 6 bases at V and 1 base at J, leaving 10 bases unmatched. In germline, CDR1 is ENHRY, CDR2 SYGVKD. The CDR3 DNA is TGTGCCATCAGCTTCCCCCAAGGGACAGGGAACACCGGGGAGCTGTTTTTT. This sequence encodes CAISFPQGTGNTGELFF.

This clone occurred once. The chain joins TRBV5-4 to TRBJ2-2; D is uncertain. This CDR3 spans 15 amino acids. Germline-derived CDR1 and CDR2 are SGHNT and YYREEE (reference sequence). Trimming took off 4 bases at V and 4 bases at J, with 14 bases between the two ends. The CDR3 sequence is CASSGTGFTTGELFF. DNA for the CDR3: TGTGCCAGCAGCGGAACCGGGTTCACCACCGGGGAGCTGTTTTTT.

CDR3 sequence: CASSVGGPSYEQYF. Written as DNA, the CDR3 is TGTGCCAGCAGCGTAGGCGGGCCCTCCTACGAGCAGTACTTC. The V call is TRBV9, the J call TRBJ2-7; D may be TRBD2 (5 bases). The CDR3 contains 14 residues. The ends were cut back, 0 bases at V and 0 bases at J, with 7 bases in the middle. Germline V gene lookup returns CDR1 SGDLS and CDR2 YYNGEE.

This chain links TRBV6-6 with TRBJ2-7; 7 nucleotides match TRBD2. Germline V gives CDR1 MNHNY, CDR2 SVGAGI (reference sequence). The CDR3 totals 9 residues. The trim removed 10 bases at V and 12 bases at J, leaving 6 bases unmatched. CDR3 protein: CATGLDPYF. CDR3 DNA: TGTGCCACCGGACTAGATCCGTACTTC.

The table lists this clone with a count of one. The chain carries TRBV27 and TRBJ1-1; D is perhaps TRBD1 (5 bases). V lost 4 bases to trimming and J lost 0 bases, with 18 bases between them. Germline lookup yields CDR1 MNHEY and CDR2 SMNVEV (reference sequence). The CDR3 consists of 17 residues. The CDR3 region has the DNA TGTGCCAGCAGTTCCGATCCGGGGCAAGGACTGAACACTGAAGCTTTCTTT. This gives the protein CASSSDPGQGLNTEAFF.

This chain uses TRBV13 with TRBJ2-1; 8 bases fit TRBD2. This CDR3 has 13 residues. V lost 2 bases to trimming and J lost 6 bases; unmatched junction nucleotides: 0. Germline CDR1 is PRHDT and CDR2 is FYEKMQ (reference sequence). The CDR3 loop reads CASSLRGGNEQFF. CDR3 DNA sequence: TGTGCCAGCAGCTTACGGGGGGGCAATGAGCAGTTCTTC.

The chain uses TRBV19 and TRBJ1-2, with 8 bases that match TRBD1. The germline gives CDR1 LNHDA, CDR2 SQIVND (reference sequence). CDR3 length equals 14 residues. V shed 3 bases, J shed 10 bases, and the junction held 10 bases outside the gene matches. CDR3 DNA sequence: TGTGCCAGTAGTATTGGGACAGGCCGGCATGACTACACCTTC. It translates to CASSIGTGRHDYTF.

The rearrangement links TRBV11-2 to TRBJ2-7; 10 nucleotides match TRBD2. J gave up 5 bases and V 4 bases, and 11 bases lay outside the gene matches. This CDR3 comprises 16 residues. Per the germline V gene, CDR1 is SGHAT and CDR2 is FQNNGV. The CDR3 spells CASSSPTGTSVHEQYF. DNA for the CDR3: TGTGCCAGCAGCTCCCCAACGGGGACTAGCGTGCACGAGCAGTACTTC.

This clone was recorded once. The V gene is TRBV9, the J gene TRBJ2-1; D is uncertain. The CDR3 consists of 13 residues. V dropped 3 bases and J dropped 5 bases, with 9 bases sitting between them. Germline V gives CDR1 SGDLS, CDR2 YYNGEE. Here the CDR3 reads CASSGGKNNEQFF. CDR3 DNA sequence: TGTGCCAGCAGCGGTGGAAAGAACAATGAGCAGTTCTTC.

The V gene is TRBV7-2, the J gene TRBJ2-3; TRBD2 agrees at 10 bases. The V and J ends lost 1 base and 2 bases, in that order; junction bases with no gene match: 6. The CDR3 covers 17 residues. From germline, CDR1 is SGHTA and CDR2 FQGNSA. The CDR3 region is CASSLVAGGDYTDTQYF. CDR3 in DNA: TGTGCCAGCAGCTTAGTAGCGGGGGGCGACTACACAGATACGCAGTATTTT.

A word on this clone: Other nucleotide sequences from this sample produce the same CDR3. The gene calls are TRBV9 and TRBJ2-3, with no clear D. The CDR3 covers 14 residues. Germline V gives CDR1 SGDLS, CDR2 YYNGEE. V was pared by 0 bases and J by 0 bases, with 5 bases between. The CDR3 here is CASSVAGSTDTQYF. The CDR3 coding sequence is TGTGCCAGCAGCGTAGCCGGGAGCACAGATACGCAGTATTTT.

This chain joins TRBV15 and TRBJ2-5, with TRBD2 identical over 10 bases. The germline CDR1 and CDR2 sequences are LNHNV and YYDKDF (reference sequence). CDR3 length equals 15 residues. J gave up 5 bases and V 5 bases, and 8 bases lay outside the gene matches. In nucleotides, the CDR3 is TGTGCCACCAGCGGGCTAGCGGGAGTCTGGGAGACCCAGTACTTC. This codes for CATSGLAGVWETQYF.

This clone was found once. The chain carries TRBV7-2 and TRBJ2-3, with D perhaps TRBD1 (5 bases). V lost 4 bases to trimming and J lost 6 bases, with 11 bases between them. This CDR3 is built from 13 residues. Looked up from germline, CDR1 is SGHTA and CDR2 is FQGNSA. The CDR3 here is CASSSLRGDTQYF. CDR3 in DNA: TGTGCCAGCAGCTCACTAAGGGGCGATACGCAGTATTTT.

This rearrangement joins TRBV7-9 to TRBJ2-1, with D possibly being TRBD2 (5 bases). V was clipped by 6 bases and J by 1 base, with 10 bases between them. Looked up from germline, CDR1 is SEHNR and CDR2 is FQNEAQ (reference sequence). CDR3 length: 14 residues. The CDR3 DNA sequence: TGTGCCAGCAGTGTTGACTATTCCTACAATGAGCAGTTCTTC. Its translation: CASSVDYSYNEQFF.